This T cell receptor (beta chain) was recovered during a study of PD-1 blockade in classical Hodgkin lymphoma. Overall study findings and caveats: Repertoire differences have undefined causes, possibly disease activity or prior therapy.

Relapse was seen in all patients after autologous stem cell transplantation, and brentuximab vedotin exposure was variable. From germline, CDR1 is MNHNS and CDR2 SASEGT. The CDR3 has 16 residues. Trimming removed 4 bases from V and 4 bases from J, with 17 bases in between. Note on this clone: Its target is unknown.

Repertoires were generated with immunoSEQ multiplex PCR, while TCRdb's copy carries only in-frame clones and drops some. The profile shows about 23,000 clones, roughly 80% of them singletons. This clonotype was sampled from a human donor with classical Hodgkin lymphoma. The input for sequencing was peripheral blood mononuclear cells (PBMCs), taken before the second cycle of nivolumab. The chain joins TRBV6-1 to TRBJ1-5; D is unclear. CDR3 sequence reads: CASSGEAGFENQPQHF. CDR3 nucleotide sequence: TGTGCCAGCAGTGGAGAGGCGGGGTTCGAGAATCAGCCCCAGCATTTT.